The 8 T cell receptor beta chains presented below share a single source sample, sequenced in a study of cytomegalovirus exposure and HLA in healthy donors. In the PCR, 60 Vbeta and 13 Jbeta primers were used. Sequencing used immunoSEQ multiplex PCR; TCRdb keeps in-frame clones, though not all of them. The repertoire holds 140,000 to 150,000 clones, about 85% seen once, with more than 2% in the top ten. The sample comprised PBMCs. Receptor source: a boy younger than 10 in good health and CMV-seronegative.

The chain couples TRBV23-1 to TRBJ2-3; TRBD2 matches at 11 bases. TRBV23-1 is assigned to the ORF class and has an uncertain function. With 0 bases clipped from V and 2 bases from J, the junction kept 16 bases outside the gene matches. This CDR3 has 21 amino acids. The CDR3 region is CASSQSMEGASGRTPTDTQYF. For the CDR3, the DNA is TGCGCCAGCAGTCAATCTATGGAAGGGGCTAGCGGGAGGACCCCCACAGATACGCAGTATTTT.

For this clone: Mismatch with germline at one junction end may stem from a read error. The chain employs TRBV7-9 and TRBJ1-2, with D possibly matching TRBD1 (6 bases). There are 14 residues in the CDR3. Germline CDR1 is SEHNR and CDR2 is FQNEAQ (reference sequence). CDR3 DNA: TGTTCCAGCAGCGCCATGACAGGAGACTATGGCTACACCTTC. Translated: CSSSAMTGDYGYTF.

This clone was found a few times. This CDR3 is CASSTSWWGLKDQPQHF. The DNA for the CDR3 is TGTGCCAGCAGCACTTCTTGGTGGGGACTCAAGGATCAGCCCCAGCATTTT. The gene calls are TRBV5-5 and TRBJ1-5; D is perhaps TRBD1 (5 bases). V shed 4 bases and J shed 5 bases, with 22 bases lying between them. Germline CDR1 is SGHKS and CDR2 is YYEKEE (reference sequence). The CDR3 totals 17 residues.

The chain uses TRBV7-6 and TRBJ1-5; D possibly corresponds to TRBD1 (6 bases). CDR1 and CDR2 from the germline V gene are SGHVS and FNYEAQ. This CDR3 comprises 16 residues. Trimming took off 4 bases at V and 9 bases at J, with 22 bases between the two ends. CDR3 in amino acids: CASSSESGQTLRPQHF. The CDR3 DNA reads TGTGCCAGCAGCTCCGAATCTGGACAGACCTTGAGGCCCCAGCATTTT.

The chain combines TRBV18 with TRBJ2-5; TRBD1 is a possible D gene (5 bases). Per germline, CDR1 KGHSH and CDR2 LQKENI. The CDR3 length is 14 residues. V was shortened by 3 bases and J by 4 bases, with 12 bases between the two germline ends. Written as DNA, the CDR3 is TGTGCCAGCTCACCGGGCAGGGTGATAGAGACCCAGTACTTC. As protein: CASSPGRVIETQYF.

The chain joins TRBV5-4 to TRBJ2-1, with 13 bases matching TRBD2. From germline, CDR1 is SGHNT and CDR2 YYREEE (reference sequence). The length of the CDR3 is 14 residues. The junction had 0 bases not matched to a gene; V was cut back by 7 bases and J by 2 bases. The CDR3 loop is CASGLAGAYNEQFF. In nucleotides, the CDR3 is TGTGCCAGCGGACTAGCGGGAGCCTACAATGAGCAGTTCTTC.

The chain joins TRBV28 to TRBJ2-1; D is undetermined. The CDR3 runs to 15 residues. Germline V gives CDR1 MDHEN, CDR2 SYDVKM. With 2 bases removed from V and 0 bases from J, the gap between germline ends came to 8 bases. The CDR3 here is CASSLTVSSYNEQFF. In nucleotides, the CDR3 is TGTGCCAGCAGTTTAACGGTTAGCTCCTACAATGAGCAGTTCTTC.

The rearrangement joins TRBV28 to TRBJ1-1; 8 nucleotides agree with TRBD1. This CDR3 is built from 13 residues. Germline trimming cut 4 bases from V and 10 bases from J; bases unmatched to any gene: 8. The germline V gene has CDR1 MDHEN and CDR2 SYDVKM. CDR3 loop: CASSSPGRGRAFF. As DNA, the CDR3 is TGTGCCAGCAGTTCCCCGGGCAGGGGGCGAGCTTTCTTT.